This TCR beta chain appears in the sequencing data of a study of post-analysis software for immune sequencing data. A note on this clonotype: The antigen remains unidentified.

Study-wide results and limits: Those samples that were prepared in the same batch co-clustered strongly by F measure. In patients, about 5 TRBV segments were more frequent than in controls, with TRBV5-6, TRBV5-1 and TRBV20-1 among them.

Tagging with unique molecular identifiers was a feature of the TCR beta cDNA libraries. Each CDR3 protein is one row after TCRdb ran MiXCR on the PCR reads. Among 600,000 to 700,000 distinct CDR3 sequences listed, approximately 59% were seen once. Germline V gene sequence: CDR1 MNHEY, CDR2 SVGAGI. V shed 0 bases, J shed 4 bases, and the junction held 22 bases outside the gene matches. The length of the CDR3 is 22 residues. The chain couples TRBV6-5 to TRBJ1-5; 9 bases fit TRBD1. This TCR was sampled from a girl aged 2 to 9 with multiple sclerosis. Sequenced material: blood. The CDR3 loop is CASSYSLLPRTGDLGRNQPQHF. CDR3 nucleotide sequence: TGTGCCAGCAGTTACTCGCTACTCCCCCGGACAGGGGACTTAGGACGGAATCAGCCCCAGCATTTT.